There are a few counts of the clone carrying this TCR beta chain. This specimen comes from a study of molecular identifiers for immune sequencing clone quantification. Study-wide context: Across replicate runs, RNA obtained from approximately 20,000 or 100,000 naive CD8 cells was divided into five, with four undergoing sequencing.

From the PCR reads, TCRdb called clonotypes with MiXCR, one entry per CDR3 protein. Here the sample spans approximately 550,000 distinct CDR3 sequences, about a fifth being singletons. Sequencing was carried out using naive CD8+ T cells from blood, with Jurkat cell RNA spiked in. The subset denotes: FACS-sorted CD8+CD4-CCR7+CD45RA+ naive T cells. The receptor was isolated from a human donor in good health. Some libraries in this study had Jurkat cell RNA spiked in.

The CDR3 DNA sequence: TGTGCCAGCAGCTTTCAGCGGTTCCCAGATACGCAGTATTTT. It is translated as CASSFQRFPDTQYF. This chain uses TRBV7-6 with TRBJ2-3; TRBD2 is a possible D gene (5 bases). Germline CDR1 and CDR2: SGHVS and FNYEAQ. Between the trimmed V and J ends, which lost 3 bases and 4 bases, there was a span of 11 bases. The CDR3 covers 14 residues. The full variable domain, rest sourced from reference TRBV7-6 and TRBJ2-3, is GAGVSQSPRYKVTKRGQDVALRCDPISGHVSLYWYRQALGQGPEFLTYFNYEAQQDKSGLPNDRFSAERPEGSISTLTIQRTEQRDSAMYRCASSFQRFPDTQYFGPGTRLTVL.